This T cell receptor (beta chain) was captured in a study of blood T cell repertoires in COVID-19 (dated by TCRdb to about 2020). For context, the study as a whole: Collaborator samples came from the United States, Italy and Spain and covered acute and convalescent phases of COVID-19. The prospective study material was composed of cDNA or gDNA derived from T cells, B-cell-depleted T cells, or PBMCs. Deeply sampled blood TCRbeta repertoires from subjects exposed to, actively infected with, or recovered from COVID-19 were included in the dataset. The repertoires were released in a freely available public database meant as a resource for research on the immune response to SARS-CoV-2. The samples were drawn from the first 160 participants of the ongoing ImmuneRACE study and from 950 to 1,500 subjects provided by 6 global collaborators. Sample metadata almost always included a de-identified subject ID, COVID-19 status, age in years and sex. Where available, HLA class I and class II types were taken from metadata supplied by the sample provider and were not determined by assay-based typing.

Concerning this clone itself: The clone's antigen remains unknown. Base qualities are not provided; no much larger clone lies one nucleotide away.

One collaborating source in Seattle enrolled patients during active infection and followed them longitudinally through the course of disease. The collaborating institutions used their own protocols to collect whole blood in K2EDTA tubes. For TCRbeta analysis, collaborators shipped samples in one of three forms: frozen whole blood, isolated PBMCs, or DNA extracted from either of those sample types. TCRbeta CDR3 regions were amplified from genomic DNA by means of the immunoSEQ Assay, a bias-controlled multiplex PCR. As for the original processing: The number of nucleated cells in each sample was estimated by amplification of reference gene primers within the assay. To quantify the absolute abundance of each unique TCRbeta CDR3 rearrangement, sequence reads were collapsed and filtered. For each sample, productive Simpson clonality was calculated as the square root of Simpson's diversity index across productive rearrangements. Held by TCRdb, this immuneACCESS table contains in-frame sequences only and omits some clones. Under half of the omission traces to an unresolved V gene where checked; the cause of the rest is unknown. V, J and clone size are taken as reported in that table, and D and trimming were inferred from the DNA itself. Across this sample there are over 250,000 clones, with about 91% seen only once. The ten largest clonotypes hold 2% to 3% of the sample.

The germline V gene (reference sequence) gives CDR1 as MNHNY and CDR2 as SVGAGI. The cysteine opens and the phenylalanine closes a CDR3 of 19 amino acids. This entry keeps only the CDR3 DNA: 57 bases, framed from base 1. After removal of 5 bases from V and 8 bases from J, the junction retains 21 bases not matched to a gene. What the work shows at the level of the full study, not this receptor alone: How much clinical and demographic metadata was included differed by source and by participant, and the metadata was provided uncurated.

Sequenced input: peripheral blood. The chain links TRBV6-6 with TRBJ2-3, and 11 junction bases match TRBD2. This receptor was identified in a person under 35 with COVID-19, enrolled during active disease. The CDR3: CASSPGFRTGTSGLGTQYF. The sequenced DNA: TGTGCCAGCAGTCCCGGCTTCCGGACCGGGACTAGCGGTTTGGGTACGCAGTATTTT.